The 24 T cell receptor beta chains below come from one sample, sequenced in a study of T cell changes during pregnancy in multiple sclerosis. TCRdb's table, derived via immunoSEQ multiplex PCR, lists solely in-frame clones and lacks some. The data show about 64,000 clones, roughly 92% seen once. This specimen consisted of peripheral blood, obtained in the second trimester of pregnancy. The receptors were sampled from a female donor with multiple sclerosis, enrolled in a pregnancy study.

There are a few counts of this clone. This chain joins TRBV18 and TRBJ1-1, with D possibly TRBD1 on 6 matching bases. This CDR3 is built from 17 residues. CDR1 and CDR2 from the germline V gene are KGHSH and LQKENI. V lost 3 bases and J 3 bases, leaving 20 bases between the germline ends. As DNA, the CDR3 is TGTGCCAGCTCACCGGGAGGGACAAACTTTGATGACACTGAAGCTTTCTTT. It specifies CASSPGGTNFDDTEAFF.

V and J are TRBV28 and TRBJ1-1; 7 bases match TRBD1. The V and J ends lost 4 bases and 1 base, in that order; junction bases with no gene match: 3. The CDR3 runs to 14 residues. Germline loops: CDR1 MDHEN, CDR2 SYDVKM. The CDR3 nucleotides are TGTGCCAGCAGTTCCGGACAGGCGAACACTGAAGCTTTCTTT. Translated: CASSSGQANTEAFF.

The chain combines TRBV28 with TRBJ1-5; unclear D gene. V was trimmed by 6 bases and J by 7 bases, leaving 22 bases between them. Germline V CDR1 and CDR2: MDHEN, SYDVKM. The CDR3 has 16 amino acids. CDR3 region: CASSLLADKAGQPQHF. The CDR3 DNA reads TGTGCCAGCAGCCTTTTAGCCGACAAGGCGGGGCAGCCCCAGCATTTT.

The rearrangement joins TRBV13 to TRBJ1-2; D is possibly TRBD1 (5 bases). V was trimmed by 4 bases and J by 4 bases, leaving 16 bases between them. Germline CDR1 PRHDT, CDR2 FYEKMQ (reference sequence). The CDR3 consists of 15 residues. The CDR3 bases are TGTGCCAGCAGCTCGACAGAAGATTTTTCCTATGGCTACACCTTC. Translated: CASSSTEDFSYGYTF.

This chain connects TRBV11-1 to TRBJ2-3; 12 positions match TRBD2. From germline, CDR1 is SGHAT and CDR2 FQDESV (reference sequence). After removal of 3 bases from V and 4 bases from J, the junction contained 5 bases not matched to a gene. CDR3 size: 16 residues. CDR3 protein: CASSFLTSGRSDTQYF. CDR3 nucleotides: TGTGCCAGCAGCTTCTTGACTAGCGGGAGATCAGATACGCAGTATTTT.

J is TRBJ2-5 and V is TRBV2, with a possible D match to TRBD2 (5 bases). This CDR3 has 18 amino acids. With 6 bases removed from V and 1 base from J, the gap between germline ends came to 24 bases. The germline V gene has CDR1 SNHLY and CDR2 FYNNEI. CDR3 coding DNA: TGTGCCAGCAGGGAGAGCCCCGCCGGCGGAGCGGCCCAAGAGACCCAGTACTTC. This codes for CASRESPAGGAAQETQYF.

The sample holds one count of this clone. This chain uses TRBV5-5 with TRBJ2-2, with 10 bases identical to TRBD2. Germline assignment: CDR1 SGHKS and CDR2 YYEKEE (reference sequence). CDR3 size: 16 residues. With V trimmed by 2 bases and J by 2 bases, 3 bases remained unmatched. This CDR3 is CASSFLAGANTGELFF. CDR3 nucleotide sequence: TGTGCCAGCAGCTTCCTAGCGGGAGCCAACACCGGGGAGCTGTTTTTT.

V and J are TRBV6-5 and TRBJ2-7; the D gene is possibly TRBD2 (5 bases). This CDR3 comprises 13 residues. V lost 4 bases and J 2 bases, leaving 9 bases between the germline ends. Germline V lookup: CDR1 MNHEY, CDR2 SVGAGI. CDR3 residues: CASSWEKTYEQYF. The CDR3 DNA reads TGTGCCAGCAGTTGGGAGAAAACCTACGAGCAGTACTTC.

The chain carries TRBV4-3 and TRBJ1-3; D is undetermined. Trimming took off 1 base at V and 2 bases at J, with 9 bases between the two ends. The CDR3 spans 15 residues. CDR1 and CDR2 (germline): LGHNA, YSLEER. DNA of the CDR3: TGCGCCAGCAGCCAAGGGCTCAAACCTGGAAACACCATATATTTT. This codes for CASSQGLKPGNTIYF.

The rearrangement links TRBV19 to TRBJ2-1; the D gene is possibly TRBD2 (6 bases). The CDR3 consists of 15 residues. Per the germline V gene, CDR1 is LNHDA and CDR2 is SQIVND (reference sequence). V was pared by 4 bases and J by 7 bases, with 17 bases between. The chain's CDR3 is CASSNYGRSDNEQFF. DNA of the CDR3: TGTGCCAGTAGTAATTACGGGAGATCCGATAATGAGCAGTTCTTC.

The genes are TRBV6-5 and TRBJ2-7; D not resolved. V lost 6 bases to trimming and J lost 6 bases, with 12 bases between them. The CDR3 is made up of 12 amino acids. Germline V gene data show CDR1 as MNHEY and CDR2 as SVGAGI. The CDR3 coding sequence is TGTGCCAGCAGCCAAAATAGAGGCGAGCAGTACTTC. It specifies CASSQNRGEQYF.

J is TRBJ2-3 and V is TRBV19, with D possibly TRBD2 on 5 matching bases. V lost 6 bases, J lost 1 base, and 8 bases lay in between. In germline, CDR1 is LNHDA, CDR2 SQIVND (reference sequence). This CDR3 comprises 13 residues. The CDR3 spells CASRNGGTDTQYF. The CDR3 DNA reads TGTGCCAGTAGGAACGGGGGCACAGATACGCAGTATTTT.

V and J are TRBV6-1 and TRBJ2-5; 9 nucleotides align to TRBD2. Looked up from germline, CDR1 is MNHNS and CDR2 is SASEGT. Trimming cost V 2 bases and J 2 bases; bases outside gene matches: 12. The CDR3 is 18 residues long. In nucleotides, the CDR3 is TGTGCCAGCAGTGAACTCCCTCGGCTAGCGGGACCTCAAGAGACCCAGTACTTC. This sequence encodes CASSELPRLAGPQETQYF.

The chain carries TRBV6-1 and TRBJ2-2; 8 positions match TRBD2. J gave up 4 bases and V 7 bases, and 8 bases lay outside the gene matches. Germline values: CDR1 MNHNS, CDR2 SASEGT. The CDR3 spans 15 residues. The CDR3 loop is CASMGTRFSTGELFF. CDR3 DNA sequence: TGTGCCAGCATGGGGACTAGATTTTCCACCGGGGAGCTGTTTTTT.

This chain uses TRBV7-2 with TRBJ2-3; possible D gene TRBD2, 7 bases. The CDR3 is 16 residues long. With 2 bases removed from V and 3 bases from J, the gap between germline ends came to 15 bases. CDR1 is SGHTA, CDR2 FQGNSA, per germline. This chain's CDR3 is CASSLWGGGGTDTQYF. The DNA of the CDR3 is TGTGCCAGCAGCTTATGGGGCGGGGGCGGTACAGATACGCAGTATTTT.

The chain carries TRBV10-3 and TRBJ2-7, with 14 bases aligning to TRBD2. The CDR3 is 20 residues long. Germline CDR1 reads ENHRY; CDR2 reads SYGVKD. With V trimmed by 8 bases and J by 5 bases, 23 bases remained unmatched. In DNA, the CDR3 is TGTGCCATCCTTATTGCACGACCCCCGAGACTAGCGGGAGGGCCCCACGAGCAGTACTTC. Amino acids: CAILIARPPRLAGGPHEQYF.

V and J are TRBV16 and TRBJ2-1; D call uncertain. CDR3 length equals 13 residues. Germline values: CDR1 KGHSY, CDR2 FQNENV. V lost 4 bases and J 5 bases, leaving 9 bases between the germline ends. This CDR3 reads CASSLYLNNEQFF. In DNA, the CDR3 is TGTGCCAGCAGCCTGTATCTAAACAATGAGCAGTTCTTC.

The gene calls are TRBV7-6 and TRBJ2-3; tentatively, D is TRBD1 (5 bases). V dropped 3 bases and J dropped 0 bases, with 7 bases sitting between them. The CDR3 is 14 residues long. In germline, CDR1 is SGHVS, CDR2 FNYEAQ. CDR3 residues: CASSLRQSTDTQYF. CDR3 nucleotide sequence: TGTGCCAGCAGCTTGAGACAGAGCACAGATACGCAGTATTTT.

The V and J genes are TRBV6-5 and TRBJ1-2, with 8 positions matching TRBD1. Trimming at V came to 4 bases and at J to 8 bases, leaving 9 bases not matched to a gene. The CDR3 contains 14 residues. Germline CDR1 is MNHEY and CDR2 is SVGAGI. CDR3 loop: CASSWGTGSGGYTF. The CDR3, as DNA: TGTGCCAGCAGTTGGGGGACAGGTTCGGGAGGCTACACCTTC.

This sequence joins TRBV28 and TRBJ2-1; 8 positions match TRBD2. The germline V gene encodes CDR1 MDHEN and CDR2 SYDVKM. V lost 7 bases, J lost 9 bases, and 14 bases stayed unmatched. CDR3 length equals 15 residues. The CDR3 nucleotides are TGTGCCAGCATCTCGCCGGGAGGGCCCTCCGCTGAGCAGTTCTTC. Translating gives CASISPGGPSAEQFF.

J is TRBJ2-1 and V is TRBV28; 10 bases align to TRBD2. The CDR3 covers 15 residues. With V trimmed by 5 bases and J by 4 bases, 5 bases remained unmatched. Germline values: CDR1 MDHEN, CDR2 SYDVKM. The CDR3 DNA sequence: TGTGCCAGCAGTCTCCTAGCGGGGGCATACAATGAGCAGTTCTTC. Its protein product is CASSLLAGAYNEQFF.

This chain joins TRBV6-1 and TRBJ1-1; possible D gene TRBD1, 6 bases. This CDR3 has 14 residues. From germline, CDR1 is MNHNS and CDR2 SASEGT. V lost 10 bases and J 1 base, leaving 16 bases between the germline ends. CDR3 sequence: CATSETGPNTEAFF. CDR3 nucleotides: TGTGCCACCAGCGAGACAGGCCCGAACACTGAAGCTTTCTTT.

The V gene is TRBV4-3, the J gene TRBJ2-5, with a weak D call TRBD2 (5 bases). With 0 bases removed from V and 7 bases from J, the gap between germline ends came to 15 bases. Germline-derived CDR1 and CDR2 are LGHNA and YSLEER. The CDR3 covers 15 residues. The CDR3 is CASSQDSRPRGTQYF. CDR3 DNA: TGCGCCAGCAGCCAAGATAGTAGACCCCGGGGGACCCAGTACTTC.

The chain recombines TRBV4-1 with TRBJ1-2; 11 bases map to TRBD1. CDR1 is MGHRA and CDR2 is YSYEKL in the germline V gene. V lost 4 bases, J lost 8 bases, and 9 bases stayed unmatched. The CDR3 is 15 amino acids. The CDR3 spells CASSPLGQGAQGYTF. The CDR3 DNA reads TGCGCCAGCAGCCCCCTTGGACAGGGGGCTCAGGGCTACACCTTC.